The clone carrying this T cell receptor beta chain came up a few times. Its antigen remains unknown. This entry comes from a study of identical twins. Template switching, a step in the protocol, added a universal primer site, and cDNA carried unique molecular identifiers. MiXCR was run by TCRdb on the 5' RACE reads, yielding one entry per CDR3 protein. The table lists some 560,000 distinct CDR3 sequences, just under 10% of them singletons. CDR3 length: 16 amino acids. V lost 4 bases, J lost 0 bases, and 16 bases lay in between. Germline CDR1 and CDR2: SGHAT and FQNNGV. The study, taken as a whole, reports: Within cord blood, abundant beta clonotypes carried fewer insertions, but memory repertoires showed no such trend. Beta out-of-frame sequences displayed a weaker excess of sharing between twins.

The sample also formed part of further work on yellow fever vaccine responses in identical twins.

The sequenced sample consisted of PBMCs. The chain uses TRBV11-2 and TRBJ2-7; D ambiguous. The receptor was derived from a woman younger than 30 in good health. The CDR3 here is CASSSWSRPHSYEQYF. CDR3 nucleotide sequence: TGTGCCAGCAGCTCGTGGAGCAGACCACACTCCTACGAGCAGTACTTC.